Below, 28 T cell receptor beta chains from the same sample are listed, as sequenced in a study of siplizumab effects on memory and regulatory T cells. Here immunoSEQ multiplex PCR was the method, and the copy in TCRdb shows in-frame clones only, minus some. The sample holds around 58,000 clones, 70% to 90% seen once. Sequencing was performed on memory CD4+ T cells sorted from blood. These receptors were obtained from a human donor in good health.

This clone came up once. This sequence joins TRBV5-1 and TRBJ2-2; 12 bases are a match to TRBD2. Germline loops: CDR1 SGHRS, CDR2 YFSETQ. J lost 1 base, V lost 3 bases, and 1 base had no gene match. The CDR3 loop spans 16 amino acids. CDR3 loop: CASSSSGRENTGELFF. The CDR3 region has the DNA TGCGCCAGCAGCTCTAGCGGGAGGGAGAACACCGGGGAGCTGTTTTTT.

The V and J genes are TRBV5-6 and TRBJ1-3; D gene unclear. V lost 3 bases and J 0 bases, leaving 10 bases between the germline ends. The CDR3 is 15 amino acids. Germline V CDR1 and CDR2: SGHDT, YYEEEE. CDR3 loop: CASSSGSRSGNTIYF. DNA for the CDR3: TGTGCCAGCAGCTCCGGCAGCCGCTCTGGAAACACCATATATTTT.

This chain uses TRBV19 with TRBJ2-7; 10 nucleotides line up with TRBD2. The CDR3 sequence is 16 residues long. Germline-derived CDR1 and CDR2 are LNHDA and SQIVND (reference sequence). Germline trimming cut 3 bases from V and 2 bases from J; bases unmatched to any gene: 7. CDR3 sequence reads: CASSISSGRVAYEQYF. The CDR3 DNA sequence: TGTGCCAGTAGTATTTCCAGCGGGAGGGTCGCCTACGAGCAGTACTTC.

CDR3 nucleotides: TGTGCCAGCAGTTTTCAGTTACATGGGTACGAGCAGTACTTC. Encoded protein: CASSFQLHGYEQYF. The chain carries TRBV27 and TRBJ2-7; D is uncertain. CDR1 is MNHEY, CDR2 SMNVEV, per germline (reference sequence). V shed 3 bases and J shed 4 bases, with 13 bases lying between them. CDR3 length: 14 amino acids.

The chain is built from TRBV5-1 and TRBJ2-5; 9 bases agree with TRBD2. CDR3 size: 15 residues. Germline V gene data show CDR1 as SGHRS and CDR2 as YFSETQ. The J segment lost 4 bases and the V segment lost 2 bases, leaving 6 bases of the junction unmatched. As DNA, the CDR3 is TGCGCCAGCAGCTTTGAAGCGGGAGGTGGAGAGACCCAGTACTTC. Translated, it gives CASSFEAGGGETQYF.

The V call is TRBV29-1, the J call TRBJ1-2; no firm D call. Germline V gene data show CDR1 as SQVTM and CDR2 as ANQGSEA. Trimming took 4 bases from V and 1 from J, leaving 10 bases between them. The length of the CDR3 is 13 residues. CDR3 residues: CSVVHSGNYGYTF. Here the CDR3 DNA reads TGCAGCGTTGTACACAGCGGTAACTATGGCTACACCTTC.

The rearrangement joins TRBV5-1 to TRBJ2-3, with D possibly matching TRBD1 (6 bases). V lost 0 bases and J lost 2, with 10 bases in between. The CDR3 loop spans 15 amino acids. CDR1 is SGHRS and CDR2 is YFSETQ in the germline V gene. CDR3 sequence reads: CASSLAGQPTDTQYF. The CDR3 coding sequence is TGCGCCAGCAGCTTGGCCGGACAGCCCACAGATACGCAGTATTTT. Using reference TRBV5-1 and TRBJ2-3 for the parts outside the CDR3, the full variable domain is KAGVTQTPRYLIKTRGQQVTLSCSPISGHRSVSWYQQTPGQGLQFLFEYFSETQRNKGNFPGRFSGRQFSNSRSEMNVSTLELGDSALYLCASSLAGQPTDTQYFGPGTRLTVL.

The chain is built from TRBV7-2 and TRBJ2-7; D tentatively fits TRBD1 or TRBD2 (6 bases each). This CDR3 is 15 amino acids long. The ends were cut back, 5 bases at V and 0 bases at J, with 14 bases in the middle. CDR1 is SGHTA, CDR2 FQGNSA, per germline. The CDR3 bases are TGTGCCAGCAGCCCCAAGGGGGGAAGCTCCTACGAGCAGTACTTC. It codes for CASSPKGGSSYEQYF.

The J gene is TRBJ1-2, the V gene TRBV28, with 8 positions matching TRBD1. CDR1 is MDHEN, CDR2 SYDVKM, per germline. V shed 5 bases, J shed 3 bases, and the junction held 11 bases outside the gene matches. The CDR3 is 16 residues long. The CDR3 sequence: CASSLPGQAGDYGYTF. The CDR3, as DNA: TGTGCCAGCAGTCTGCCGGGACAGGCGGGTGACTATGGCTACACCTTC.

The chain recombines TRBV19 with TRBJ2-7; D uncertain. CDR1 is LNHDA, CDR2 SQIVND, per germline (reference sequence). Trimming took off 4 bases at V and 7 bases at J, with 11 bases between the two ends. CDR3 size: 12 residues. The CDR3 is CASSTGRWEQYF. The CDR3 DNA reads TGTGCCAGTAGTACCGGGCGATGGGAGCAGTACTTC. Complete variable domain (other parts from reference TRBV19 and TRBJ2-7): DGGITQSPKYLFRKEGQNVTLSCEQNLNHDAMYWYRQDPGQGLRLIYYSQIVNDFQKGDIAEGYSVSREKKESFPLTVTSAQKNPTAFYLCASSTGRWEQYFGPGTRLTVT.

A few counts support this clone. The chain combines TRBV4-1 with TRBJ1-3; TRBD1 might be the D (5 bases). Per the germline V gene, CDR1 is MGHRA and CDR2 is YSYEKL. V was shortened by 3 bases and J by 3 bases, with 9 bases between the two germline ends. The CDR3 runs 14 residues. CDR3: CASSQGVSGNTIYF. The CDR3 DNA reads TGCGCCAGCAGCCAGGGGGTCAGTGGAAACACCATATATTTT.

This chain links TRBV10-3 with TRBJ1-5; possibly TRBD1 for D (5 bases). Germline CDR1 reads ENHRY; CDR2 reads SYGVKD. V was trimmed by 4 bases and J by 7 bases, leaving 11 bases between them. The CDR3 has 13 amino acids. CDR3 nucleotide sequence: TGTGCCATCAGTGGTGGCAGGGACCAGCCCCAGCATTTT. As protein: CAISGGRDQPQHF.

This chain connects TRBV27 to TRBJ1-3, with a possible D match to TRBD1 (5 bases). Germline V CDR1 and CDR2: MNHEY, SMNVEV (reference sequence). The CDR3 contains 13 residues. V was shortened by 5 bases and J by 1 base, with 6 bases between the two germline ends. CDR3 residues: CASSRQSGNTIYF. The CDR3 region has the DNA TGTGCCAGCAGTAGACAGTCTGGAAACACCATATATTTT.

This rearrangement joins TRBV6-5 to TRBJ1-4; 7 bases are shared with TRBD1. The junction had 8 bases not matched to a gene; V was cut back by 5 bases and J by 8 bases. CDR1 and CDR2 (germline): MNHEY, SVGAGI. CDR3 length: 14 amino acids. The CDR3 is CASSRETGREKLFF. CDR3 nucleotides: TGTGCCAGCAGTAGAGAGACAGGGAGGGAAAAACTGTTTTTT.

DNA of the CDR3: TGTGCCAGCAGCTTGGTTGGTTCCGAGCAGTACTTC. This sequence encodes CASSLVGSEQYF. J is TRBJ2-7 and V is TRBV5-4; no reliable D call. Germline assignment: CDR1 SGHNT and CDR2 YYREEE (reference sequence). Trimming took 0 bases from V and 6 from J, leaving 7 bases between them. CDR3 length equals 12 residues.

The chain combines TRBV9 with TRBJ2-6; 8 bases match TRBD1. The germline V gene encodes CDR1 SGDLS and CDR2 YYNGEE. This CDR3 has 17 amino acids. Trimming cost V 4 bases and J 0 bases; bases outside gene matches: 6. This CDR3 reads CASSTGQGVSGANVLTF. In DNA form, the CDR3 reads TGTGCCAGCAGCACTGGACAGGGAGTCTCTGGGGCCAACGTCCTGACTTTC.

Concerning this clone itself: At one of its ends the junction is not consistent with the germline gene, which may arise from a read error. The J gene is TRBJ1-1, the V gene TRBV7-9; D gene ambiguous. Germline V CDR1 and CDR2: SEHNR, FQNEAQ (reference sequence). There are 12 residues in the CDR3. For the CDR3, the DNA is TGTGCCAGCAGCTTCCGGAACAGTGAAGCTTTCTTT. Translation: CASSFRNSEAFF.

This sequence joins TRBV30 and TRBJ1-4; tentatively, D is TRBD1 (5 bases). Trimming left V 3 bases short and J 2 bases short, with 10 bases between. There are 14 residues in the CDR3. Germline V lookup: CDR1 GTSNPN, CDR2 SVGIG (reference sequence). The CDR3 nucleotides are TGTGCCTGGAGCGTGGGGCGGACTAATGAAAAACTGTTTTTT. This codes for CAWSVGRTNEKLFF.

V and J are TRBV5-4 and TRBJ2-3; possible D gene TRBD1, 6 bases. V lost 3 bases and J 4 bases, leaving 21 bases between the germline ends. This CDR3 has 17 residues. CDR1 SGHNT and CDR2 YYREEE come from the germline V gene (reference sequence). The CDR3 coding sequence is TGTGCCAGCAGCTCAAAACAGGGTTTGAATCGGCCAGATACGCAGTATTTT. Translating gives CASSSKQGLNRPDTQYF.

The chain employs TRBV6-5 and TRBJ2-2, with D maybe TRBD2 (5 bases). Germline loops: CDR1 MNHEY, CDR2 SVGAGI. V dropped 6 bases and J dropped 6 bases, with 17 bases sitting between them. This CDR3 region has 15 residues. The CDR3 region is CASRLVGVGPGELFF. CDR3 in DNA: TGTGCCAGCAGACTAGTCGGGGTTGGTCCCGGGGAGCTGTTTTTT.

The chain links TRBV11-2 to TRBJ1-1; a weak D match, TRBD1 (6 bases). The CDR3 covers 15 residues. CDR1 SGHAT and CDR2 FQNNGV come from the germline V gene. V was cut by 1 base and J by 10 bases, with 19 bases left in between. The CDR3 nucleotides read TGTGCCAGCAGCTTAGCTCGCGCAGGGGTATCTCGAGCTTTCTTT. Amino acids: CASSLARAGVSRAFF.

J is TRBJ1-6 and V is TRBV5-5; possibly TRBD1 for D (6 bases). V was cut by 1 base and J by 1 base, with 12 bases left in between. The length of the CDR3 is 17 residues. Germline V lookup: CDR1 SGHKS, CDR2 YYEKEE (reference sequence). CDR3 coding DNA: TGTGCCAGCAGCTTGTCGCAACAGGGATCCTATAATTCACCCCTCCACTTT. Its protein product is CASSLSQQGSYNSPLHF. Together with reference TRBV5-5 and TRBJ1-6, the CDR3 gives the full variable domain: DAGVTQSPTHLIKTRGQQVTLRCSPISGHKSVSWYQQVLGQGPQFIFQYYEKEERGRGNFPDRFSARQFPNYSSELNVNALLLGDSALYLCASSLSQQGSYNSPLHFGNGTRLTVT.

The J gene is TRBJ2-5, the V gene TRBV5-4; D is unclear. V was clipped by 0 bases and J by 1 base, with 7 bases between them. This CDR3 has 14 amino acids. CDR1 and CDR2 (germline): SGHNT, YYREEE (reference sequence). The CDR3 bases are TGTGCCAGCAGCTTGGGGGCAGGCCAAGAGACCCAGTACTTC. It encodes CASSLGAGQETQYF.

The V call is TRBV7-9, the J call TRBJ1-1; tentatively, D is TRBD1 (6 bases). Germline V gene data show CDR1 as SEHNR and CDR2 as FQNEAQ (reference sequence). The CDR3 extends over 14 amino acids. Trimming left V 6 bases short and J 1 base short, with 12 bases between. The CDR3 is CASREGGWNTEAFF. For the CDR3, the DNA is TGTGCCAGCAGGGAGGGGGGGTGGAACACTGAAGCTTTCTTT.

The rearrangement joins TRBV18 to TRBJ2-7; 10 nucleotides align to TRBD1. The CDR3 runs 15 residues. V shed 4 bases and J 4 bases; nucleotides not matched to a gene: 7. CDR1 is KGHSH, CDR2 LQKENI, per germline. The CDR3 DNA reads TGTGCCAGCTCACAAGGGGACAGGGGAGTTTACGAGCAGTACTTC. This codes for CASSQGDRGVYEQYF.

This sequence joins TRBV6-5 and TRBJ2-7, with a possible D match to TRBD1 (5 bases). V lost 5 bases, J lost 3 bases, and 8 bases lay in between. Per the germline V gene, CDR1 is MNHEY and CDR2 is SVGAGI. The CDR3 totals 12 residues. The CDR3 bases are TGTGCCAGCAGTCCCCAGGGCTACGAGCAGTACTTC. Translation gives CASSPQGYEQYF.

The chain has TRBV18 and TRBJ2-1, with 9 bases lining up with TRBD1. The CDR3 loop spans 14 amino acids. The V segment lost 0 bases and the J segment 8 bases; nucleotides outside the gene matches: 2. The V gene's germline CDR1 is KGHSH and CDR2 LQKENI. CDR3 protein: CASSPPGQGYEQFF. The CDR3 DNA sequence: TGTGCCAGCTCACCACCGGGACAGGGCTATGAGCAGTTCTTC.

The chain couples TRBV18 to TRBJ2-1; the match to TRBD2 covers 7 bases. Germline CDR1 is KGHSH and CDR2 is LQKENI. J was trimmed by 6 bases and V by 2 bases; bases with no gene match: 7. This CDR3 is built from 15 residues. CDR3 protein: CASSPREGLANEQFF. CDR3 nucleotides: TGTGCCAGCTCACCAAGGGAGGGCCTGGCCAATGAGCAGTTCTTC.